A selection of T cell receptor beta chains follows, all from one sample in a study of T cell responses to AZD1222 COVID-19 vaccine. This table comes from immunoSEQ multiplex PCR, and its TCRdb copy is limited to in-frame clones, with some not included. Among 100,000 to 120,000 clones listed, 75% to 90% were seen once. The source material was peripheral blood, sampled 28 days after the second AZD1222 dose. The receptors shown here come from an adult who received the AZD1222 COVID-19 vaccine. CDR3s leave out the opening cysteine and the closing phenylalanine or tryptophan. Fields, in order: clone size, J gene, CDR3 length, V gene, CDR3 protein. The size of a clone is reported for some rows only, either as once, few or many, or as a class for expanded clones.

abundance: -
j_gene: TRBJ2-3
len: 14
v_gene: TRBV10-3
CDR3aa: AISATGTTSTDTQY

abundance: -
j_gene: TRBJ1-5
len: 12
v_gene: TRBV19
CDR3aa: ASSVVGSNQPQH

abundance: -
j_gene: TRBJ2-2
len: 13
v_gene: TRBV2
CDR3aa: ASRATDTNTGELF

abundance: -
j_gene: TRBJ1-1
len: 12
v_gene: TRBV19
CDR3aa: ASSIGTVNTEAF

abundance: -
j_gene: TRBJ1-3
len: 13
v_gene: TRBV10-3
CDR3aa: AISARLNSGNTIY

abundance: -
j_gene: TRBJ2-2
len: 11
v_gene: TRBV7-3
CDR3aa: ASSSPSGRELF

abundance: -
j_gene: TRBJ1-2
len: 13
v_gene: TRBV10-3
CDR3aa: AILDPGTGNYGYT

abundance: -
j_gene: TRBJ2-7
len: 12
v_gene: TRBV5-8
CDR3aa: ASTKSDRSYEQY

abundance: -
j_gene: TRBJ1-1
len: 15
v_gene: TRBV28
CDR3aa: ASPPRQGGSLNTEAF

abundance: -
j_gene: TRBJ2-7
len: 15
v_gene: TRBV28
CDR3aa: ASSFWPQGAGSYEQY

abundance: -
j_gene: TRBJ1-2
len: 12
v_gene: TRBV19
CDR3aa: ASSPRTGGYGYT

abundance: -
j_gene: TRBJ2-3
len: 12
v_gene: TRBV10-3
CDR3aa: AISGTASTDTQY

abundance: -
j_gene: TRBJ2-2
len: 17
v_gene: TRBV7-9
CDR3aa: ASRAGTPGLAGNTGELF

abundance: -
j_gene: TRBJ2-5
len: 11
v_gene: TRBV28
CDR3aa: ASRDRGQETQY

abundance: -
j_gene: TRBJ1-1
len: 11
v_gene: TRBV19
CDR3aa: ASIPRGRTEAF

abundance: -
j_gene: TRBJ1-2
len: 13
v_gene: TRBV27
CDR3aa: ASSSELGGGYGYT

abundance: -
j_gene: TRBJ2-7
len: 12
v_gene: TRBV4-3
CDR3aa: APSGGRLSYEQY

abundance: -
j_gene: TRBJ2-1
len: 13
v_gene: TRBV27
CDR3aa: ASGTGSSTYNEQF

abundance: -
j_gene: TRBJ1-5
len: 12
v_gene: TRBV6-5
CDR3aa: ASNRVGGNQPQH

abundance: -
j_gene: TRBJ1-2
len: 12
v_gene: TRBV7-6
CDR3aa: ASSLEAGIYGYT

abundance: once
j_gene: TRBJ2-1
len: 14
v_gene: TRBV4-2
CDR3aa: ASSQPYGQVALGLF

abundance: -
j_gene: TRBJ2-5
len: 12
v_gene: TRBV6-5
CDR3aa: ASSVAGARETQY

abundance: -
j_gene: TRBJ1-5
len: 14
v_gene: TRBV3-1/TRBV3-2
CDR3aa: ASSQDPAGHNQPQH

abundance: -
j_gene: TRBJ2-7
len: 10
v_gene: TRBV27
CDR3aa: ASSLQGAEQY

abundance: -
j_gene: TRBJ2-4
len: 14
v_gene: TRBV19
CDR3aa: ASSIGNRIAKNIQY

abundance: -
j_gene: TRBJ1-5
len: 13
v_gene: TRBV7-6
CDR3aa: ASSLSTDSNQPQH

abundance: once
j_gene: TRBJ1-1
len: 13
v_gene: TRBV5-1
CDR3aa: ASSAGLGTNTEAF

abundance: -
j_gene: TRBJ1-4
len: 11
v_gene: TRBV6-5
CDR3aa: ASRRAPNEKLF

abundance: -
j_gene: TRBJ1-2
len: 9
v_gene: TRBV2
CDR3aa: ASRDLTGYT

abundance: -
j_gene: TRBJ1-3
len: 13
v_gene: TRBV27
CDR3aa: ASKGEEHSGNTIY

abundance: -
j_gene: TRBJ2-7
len: 10
v_gene: TRBV12-3/TRBV12-4
CDR3aa: ASSFSQYEQY

abundance: -
j_gene: TRBJ2-7
len: 14
v_gene: TRBV21-1
CDR3aa: ASRENIWTDPYEQY